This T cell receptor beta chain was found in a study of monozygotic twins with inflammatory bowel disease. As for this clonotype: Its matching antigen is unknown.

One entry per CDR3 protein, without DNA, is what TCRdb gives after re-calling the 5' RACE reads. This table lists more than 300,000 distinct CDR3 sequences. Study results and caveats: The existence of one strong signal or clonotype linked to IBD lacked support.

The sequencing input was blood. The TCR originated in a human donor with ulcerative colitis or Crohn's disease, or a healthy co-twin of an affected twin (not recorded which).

The CDR3 loop reads CASSYLTGRKTEAFF. The rearrangement joins TRBV3-1 to TRBJ1-1; TCRdb gives TRBD1 as the D gene, but with no DNA this cannot be confirmed. Germline CDR1 is LGHDT and CDR2 is YNNKEL (reference sequence). This CDR3 region has 15 residues. Combining the CDR3 with reference TRBV3-1 and TRBJ1-1 gives the whole variable domain DTAVSQTPKYLVTQMGNDKSIKCEQNLGHDTMYWYKQDSKKFLKIMFSYNNKELIINETVPNRFSPKSPDKAHLNLHINSLELGDSAVYFCASSYLTGRKTEAFFGQGTRLTVV.